These 21 T cell receptor beta chains were all obtained from the same sample, sequenced in a study of shared clonotypes between healthy human individuals. This table comes from immunoSEQ multiplex PCR, and its TCRdb copy is limited to in-frame clones, with some not included. The table has roughly 1 million clones, approximately 80% seen once. The source material was memory CD4+ T cells from PBMCs. The subset denotes: CD45RA-negative fraction. These receptors originate from a man aged 18 to 29 in good health. Some clones in this sample may be carry-over from other donors' samples.

V usage is TRBV5-1 and J usage is TRBJ1-4; perhaps TRBD1 as D (6 bases). Per the germline V gene, CDR1 is SGHRS and CDR2 is YFSETQ. The CDR3 has 16 amino acids. Between the trimmed V and J ends, which lost 7 bases and 4 bases, there was a span of 20 bases. CDR3 nucleotides: TGCGCCAGCGCGCCCAGCTGGGGGGGGCGTAATGAAAAACTGTTTTTT. It specifies CASAPSWGGRNEKLFF. The complete variable domain, with remaining parts taken from reference TRBV5-1 and TRBJ1-4, reads KAGVTQTPRYLIKTRGQQVTLSCSPISGHRSVSWYQQTPGQGLQFLFEYFSETQRNKGNFPGRFSGRQFSNSRSEMNVSTLELGDSALYLCASAPSWGGRNEKLFFGSGTQLSVL.

This clone was counted a few times. The rearrangement uses TRBV18 and TRBJ2-7, with unresolved D. This CDR3 contains 12 residues. Germline CDR1 and CDR2: KGHSH and LQKENI. The V and J ends lost 2 bases and 6 bases respectively, with 8 bases between them. In DNA form, the CDR3 reads TGTGCCAGCTCACCAACACTAAGCGAGCAGTACTTC. Encoded protein: CASSPTLSEQYF.

The chain combines TRBV2 with TRBJ2-3; perhaps TRBD2 as D (5 bases). This CDR3 region has 12 residues. Germline V gene sequence: CDR1 SNHLY, CDR2 FYNNEI. V was pared by 4 bases and J by 6 bases, with 8 bases between. The chain's CDR3 is CASSGWEDTQYF. The CDR3 nucleotides read TGTGCCAGCAGTGGTTGGGAGGATACGCAGTATTTT.

The J gene is TRBJ2-5, the V gene TRBV29-1, with D perhaps matching TRBD2 (7 bases). Germline-derived CDR1 and CDR2 are SQVTM and ANQGSEA. The ends were cut back, 1 base at V and 5 bases at J, with 11 bases in the middle. This CDR3 is built from 13 residues. The CDR3 DNA reads TGCAGCGTTGAAGCAGGGAGGGGGGAGACCCAGTACTTC. The encoded protein is CSVEAGRGETQYF.

The chain recombines TRBV6-1 with TRBJ2-4; TRBD2 might be the D (6 bases). Deletions cut 6 bases from V and 0 bases from J, with 9 bases between. The length of the CDR3 is 14 residues. Per germline, CDR1 MNHNS and CDR2 SASEGT. The CDR3 bases are TGTGCCAGCAGGGTGGGGGGAGCCAAAAACATTCAGTACTTC. Its protein is CASRVGGAKNIQYF.

The chain is built from TRBV30 and TRBJ2-7; possible D gene TRBD2, 6 bases. The CDR3 consists of 13 residues. Germline CDR1 GTSNPN, CDR2 SVGIG (reference sequence). V dropped 4 bases and J dropped 6 bases, with 16 bases sitting between them. CDR3 loop: CAWTNTGGAEQYF. CDR3 DNA: TGTGCCTGGACAAACACGGGCGGGGCCGAGCAGTACTTC. The whole variable domain, remainder taken from reference TRBV30 and TRBJ2-7, is SQTIHQWPATLVQPVGSPLSLECTVEGTSNPNLYWYRQAAGRGLQLLFYSVGIGQISSEVPQNLSASRPQDRQFILSSKKLLLSDSGFYLCAWTNTGGAEQYFGPGTRLTVT.

A single count supports this clone. Other DNA sequences in the same sample also yield this CDR3. V is TRBV5-1 and J is TRBJ1-5, with 8 positions matching TRBD1. CDR1 and CDR2 (germline): SGHRS, YFSETQ. V trimming: 0 bases; J trimming: 2 bases; junction bases outside the gene matches: 1. This CDR3 has 15 residues. CDR3 sequence: CASSLEGQGNQPQHF. The CDR3 region has the DNA TGCGCCAGCAGCTTGGAGGGACAGGGCAATCAGCCCCAGCATTTT.

The chain is built from TRBV5-8 and TRBJ2-7; D perhaps matches TRBD2 (6 bases). Germline V gene data show CDR1 as SGHTS and CDR2 as YDEGEE. This CDR3 comprises 15 residues. Trimming cost V 4 bases and J 3 bases, with 17 bases left between them. CDR3 amino acids: CASSLRAGPFYEQYF. The CDR3, as DNA: TGTGCCAGCAGCCTCCGGGCGGGACCATTCTACGAGCAGTACTTC. Full variable domain (rest looked up from reference TRBV5-8 and TRBJ2-7): EAGVTQSPTHLIKTRGQQATLRCSPISGHTSVYWYQQALGLGLQFLLWYDEGEERNRGNFPPRFSGRQFPNYSSELNVNALELEDSALYLCASSLRAGPFYEQYFGPGTRLTVT.

V is TRBV29-1 and J is TRBJ2-7; 10 nucleotides agree with TRBD1. V dropped 7 bases and J dropped 2; count of bases not matched to a gene: 5. This CDR3 region has 13 residues. Germline values: CDR1 SQVTM, CDR2 ANQGSEA. The chain's CDR3 is CSAVTGGPYEQYF. CDR3 coding DNA: TGCAGCGCAGTGACAGGGGGCCCCTACGAGCAGTACTTC.

The chain couples TRBV6-5 to TRBJ2-3; no clear D. The CDR3 has 11 amino acids. The V gene's germline CDR1 is MNHEY and CDR2 SVGAGI. V lost 6 bases and J 3 bases, leaving 4 bases between the germline ends. The CDR3 region is CASSQTDTQYF. CDR3 bases: TGTGCCAGCAGCCAAACAGATACGCAGTATTTT.

In this sample, this clone turned up many times. This chain uses TRBV25-1 with TRBJ2-1, with 8 bases aligning to TRBD1. V was clipped by 6 bases and J by 5 bases; unmatched bases: 9. CDR1 and CDR2 from the germline V gene are MGHDK and SYGVNS. This CDR3 is built from 15 residues. CDR3 bases: TGTGCCAGCAGCCTTCCGGGACAGGACCACAATGAGCAGTTCTTC. Its translation: CASSLPGQDHNEQFF. Together with reference TRBV25-1 and TRBJ2-1, the CDR3 gives the full variable domain: EADIYQTPRYLVIGTGKKITLECSQTMGHDKMYWYQQDPGMELHLIHYSYGVNSTEKGDLSSESTVSRIRTEHFPLTLESARPSHTSQYLCASSLPGQDHNEQFFGPGTRLTVL.

Details on this clone: The sample contains more than one DNA sequence encoding this CDR3. This rearrangement joins TRBV7-2 to TRBJ2-5; D remains ambiguous. Trimming shortened V by 6 bases and J by 5 bases, and 7 bases separated the two germline ends. CDR1 and CDR2 from the germline V gene are SGHTA and FQGNSA. The length of the CDR3 is 11 residues. CDR3 protein: CASSLVETQYF. CDR3 DNA sequence: TGTGCCAGCAGTCTCGTGGAGACCCAGTACTTC.

The chain uses TRBV7-9 and TRBJ2-3; 7 nucleotides agree with TRBD2. The germline V gene has CDR1 SEHNR and CDR2 FQNEAQ (reference sequence). The CDR3 is 17 residues long. Trimming at V came to 1 base and at J to 5 bases, leaving 12 bases not matched to a gene. CDR3 DNA sequence: TGTGCCAGCAGCTTAGGGGCAGTGCGGGAGCGGGGAGATACGCAGTATTTT. Encoded protein: CASSLGAVRERGDTQYF.

On this clone itself: Other DNA sequences within the sample encode an identical CDR3. CDR3 sequence reads: CASRPGPYRNQPQHF. The CDR3 DNA reads TGTGCCAGCAGGCCCGGTCCGTACAGGAATCAGCCCCAGCATTTT. The chain has TRBV6-5 and TRBJ1-5; tentative D call: TRBD1 (5 bases). V lost 6 bases, J lost 4 bases, and 16 bases lay in between. The CDR3 length is 15 residues. Per the germline V gene, CDR1 is MNHEY and CDR2 is SVGAGI.

The chain recombines TRBV5-6 with TRBJ1-1; 9 nucleotides line up with TRBD1. V trimming: 1 base; J trimming: 5 bases; junction bases outside the gene matches: 6. Per germline, CDR1 SGHDT and CDR2 YYEEEE. This CDR3 spans 15 amino acids. CDR3 DNA sequence: TGTGCCAGCAGCTTGACCGGGACAGGGAGGACTGAAGCTTTCTTT. Its protein is CASSLTGTGRTEAFF.

About this clone: This CDR3 is also generated by other DNA sequences in the sample. This rearrangement joins TRBV5-1 to TRBJ1-2; 10 positions agree with TRBD1. Per germline, CDR1 SGHRS and CDR2 YFSETQ. V lost 4 bases, J lost 8 bases, and 8 bases stayed unmatched. This CDR3 comprises 14 residues. CDR3 loop: CASSQRQGAGGYTF. The CDR3 DNA reads as TGCGCCAGCAGCCAAAGACAGGGGGCGGGAGGCTACACCTTC.

The V gene is TRBV20-1, the J gene TRBJ1-2; D is unresolved. This CDR3 spans 11 amino acids. Germline CDR1 is DFQATT and CDR2 is SNEGSKA (reference sequence). Trimming shortened V by 3 bases and J by 8 bases, and 10 bases separated the two germline ends. The CDR3 here is CSASPGPGYTF. As DNA, the CDR3 is TGCAGTGCTAGTCCCGGGCCCGGCTACACCTTC.

The gene calls are TRBV25-1 and TRBJ2-2; the D is unclear. Germline CDR1 MGHDK, CDR2 SYGVNS. Between the trimmed V and J ends, which lost 7 bases and 0 bases, there was a span of 9 bases. The CDR3 runs to 14 residues. The CDR3 DNA reads as TGTGCCAGCAAGACCGACTCGAACACCGGGGAGCTGTTTTTT. It specifies CASKTDSNTGELFF.

Details on this clone: This specimen includes other DNA sequences encoding the same CDR3. J is TRBJ2-1 and V is TRBV5-1; the D is unclear. The V and J ends lost 2 bases and 0 bases respectively, with 6 bases between them. CDR3 length: 14 amino acids. Per germline, CDR1 SGHRS and CDR2 YFSETQ. The CDR3 here is CASSLASSYNEQFF. In DNA, the CDR3 is TGCGCCAGCAGCTTAGCGAGCTCCTACAATGAGCAGTTCTTC. Supplemented by reference TRBV5-1 and TRBJ2-1, the full variable domain reads KAGVTQTPRYLIKTRGQQVTLSCSPISGHRSVSWYQQTPGQGLQFLFEYFSETQRNKGNFPGRFSGRQFSNSRSEMNVSTLELGDSALYLCASSLASSYNEQFFGPGTRLTVL.

The chain carries TRBV27 and TRBJ1-2, with 7 bases lining up with TRBD1. Unmatched junction bases numbered 5, after V lost 8 bases and J lost 2 bases. Germline CDR1 MNHEY, CDR2 SMNVEV (reference sequence). This CDR3 has 13 amino acids. CDR3 in DNA: TGTGCCAGCGGCCGCAGGGGGAACTATGGCTACACCTTC. Translation gives CASGRRGNYGYTF.

The V call is TRBV28, the J call TRBJ1-5; D unresolved. The ends were cut back, 2 bases at V and 2 bases at J, with 13 bases in the middle. The CDR3 is made up of 16 amino acids. Germline V gives CDR1 MDHEN, CDR2 SYDVKM. In DNA form, the CDR3 reads TGTGCCAGCAGTTTAGTGGGCAGTTTTGGCAATCAGCCCCAGCATTTT. It yields the protein CASSLVGSFGNQPQHF.